The next 23 T cell receptor beta chains were all read from a single sample in a study of T cell responses to AZD1222 COVID-19 vaccine. Sequencing was performed with immunoSEQ multiplex PCR; in TCRdb, only in-frame clones are kept and a portion is missing. Among about 150,000 clones, approximately 91% were seen once, and the ten largest hold about 1.9%. The sample here was peripheral blood, taken 28 days after the second AZD1222 dose. Receptor source: an adult who received the AZD1222 COVID-19 vaccine.

The V call is TRBV3-1 (or the pseudogene TRBV3-2), the J call TRBJ2-4; tentative D call: TRBD2 (6 bases). The germline gives CDR1 LGHDT, CDR2 YNNKEL (reference sequence). Between the trimmed V and J ends, which lost 0 bases and 4 bases, there was a span of 22 bases. This CDR3 has 19 residues. The CDR3 here is CASSQDLTGSAIAKNIQYF. Here the CDR3 DNA reads TGTGCCAGCAGCCAAGATCTTACCGGGAGCGCCATAGCTAAAAACATTCAGTACTTC.

This chain uses TRBV9 with TRBJ2-1; TRBD2 agrees at 10 bases. The CDR3 has 16 residues. Germline V gene lookup returns CDR1 SGDLS and CDR2 YYNGEE. V lost 3 bases and J lost 0; bases outside the gene matches: 3. The CDR3 protein is CASSGLAGNSYNEQFF. The CDR3 DNA reads TGTGCCAGCAGCGGACTAGCGGGTAACTCCTACAATGAGCAGTTCTTC.

The gene calls are TRBV3-1 (or the pseudogene TRBV3-2) and TRBJ1-2; D may be TRBD1 (6 bases). Trimming removed 4 bases from V and 4 bases from J, with 19 bases in between. This CDR3 contains 16 residues. Germline values: CDR1 LGHDT, CDR2 YNNKEL (reference sequence). CDR3 residues: CASSPRGGAAFYGYTF. The CDR3 region has the DNA TGTGCCAGCAGCCCCCGGGGGGGGGCAGCATTCTATGGCTACACCTTC.

The rearrangement uses TRBV6-2 or TRBV6-3 and TRBJ2-3, with 7 bases fitting TRBD2. There are 13 residues in the CDR3. Germline-derived CDR1 and CDR2 are MNHEY and SVGEGT. The V and J ends lost 6 bases and 2 bases, in that order; junction bases with no gene match: 2. CDR3 coding DNA: TGTGCCAGCAGCCTAGCGGCCACAGATACGCAGTATTTT. Translation gives CASSLAATDTQYF.

V and J are TRBV7-2 and TRBJ2-3; no firm D call. The CDR3 sequence is 12 residues long. Trimming took 1 base from V and 4 from J, leaving 3 bases between them. CDR1 and CDR2 from the germline V gene are SGHTA and FQGNSA. CDR3 in amino acids: CASSLDSDTQYF. The CDR3 DNA reads as TGTGCCAGCAGCTTAGACTCAGATACGCAGTATTTT. Complete variable domain (other parts from reference TRBV7-2 and TRBJ2-3): GAGVSQSPSNKVTEKGKDVELRCDPISGHTALYWYRQSLGQGLEFLIYFQGNSAPDKSGLPSDRFSAERTGGSVSTLTIQRTQQEDSAVYLCASSLDSDTQYFGPGTRLTVL.

The gene calls are TRBV5-1 and TRBJ1-2, with D tentatively TRBD1 (5 bases). This CDR3 contains 15 residues. The germline CDR1 and CDR2 sequences are SGHRS and YFSETQ. Deletions cut 0 bases from V and 4 bases from J, with 13 bases between. This chain's CDR3 is CASSLEGRATYGYTF. Here the CDR3 DNA reads TGCGCCAGCAGCTTGGAAGGCAGGGCAACCTATGGCTACACCTTC.

The rearrangement uses TRBV6-4 and TRBJ2-2; D gene unclear. The CDR3 extends over 13 amino acids. Trimming removed 2 bases at V and 7 bases at J, with 8 bases between. Germline CDR1 is MRHNA and CDR2 is SNTAGT. In DNA form, the CDR3 reads TGTGCCAGCAGTGACCGAGAGGTCGGGGAGCTGTTTTTT. It translates to CASSDREVGELFF.

The gene calls are TRBV19 and TRBJ2-1, with a weak D call TRBD2 (5 bases). Germline CDR1 and CDR2: LNHDA and SQIVND (reference sequence). The CDR3 runs 12 residues. V gave up 5 bases and J gave up 9 bases, with 11 bases separating them. The CDR3 coding sequence is TGTGCCAGTAGTCCGGCGGGCGGTGAGCAGTTCTTC. Its protein is CASSPAGGEQFF.

The J gene is TRBJ1-2, the V gene TRBV7-9; possibly TRBD1 for D (5 bases). Trimming cost V 1 base and J 8 bases, with 14 bases left between them. Germline-derived CDR1 and CDR2 are SEHNR and FQNEAQ (reference sequence). The CDR3 totals 14 residues. CDR3 region: CASSLEQGMRGYTF. Written as DNA, the CDR3 is TGTGCCAGCAGCTTAGAGCAGGGTATGCGCGGCTACACCTTC.

The V call is TRBV7-9, the J call TRBJ2-2; unclear D gene. The CDR3 length is 12 residues. Germline-derived CDR1 and CDR2 are SEHNR and FQNEAQ (reference sequence). Trimming removed 5 bases at V and 7 bases at J, with 8 bases between. The DNA of the CDR3 is TGTGCCAGCAGCCCTCAGAACGGGGAGCTGTTTTTT. Its protein is CASSPQNGELFF.

The chain combines TRBV30 with TRBJ2-3; 11 nucleotides align to TRBD2. Trimming removed 1 base from V and 4 bases from J; junction bases left unmatched: 7. The length of the CDR3 is 16 residues. Germline V CDR1 and CDR2: GTSNPN, SVGIG (reference sequence). In DNA, the CDR3 is TGTGCCTGGAGTGCTAGCGGGGGGTCTCAGGCAGATACGCAGTATTTT. Protein product: CAWSASGGSQADTQYF.

The V and J genes are TRBV7-9 and TRBJ2-1, with D possibly being TRBD1 (6 bases). From germline, CDR1 is SEHNR and CDR2 FQNEAQ (reference sequence). The CDR3 has 14 amino acids. Trimming removed 5 bases from V and 7 bases from J, with 15 bases in between. CDR3 DNA sequence: TGTGCCAGCAGCCCAACCTTCACAGGGAATGAGCAGTTCTTC. Translation gives CASSPTFTGNEQFF.

CDR3 DNA: TGTGCCAGCAGCGGGGGGGACAGGAATGAGCAGTTCTTC. Amino acid sequence: CASSGGDRNEQFF. The rearrangement joins TRBV5-6 to TRBJ2-1; D is perhaps TRBD1 (8 bases). V was clipped by 4 bases and J by 7 bases, with 12 bases between them. The CDR3 contains 13 residues. Germline CDR1 reads SGHDT; CDR2 reads YYEEEE.

The chain uses TRBV5-6 and TRBJ1-5; D gene uncertain. Per germline, CDR1 SGHDT and CDR2 YYEEEE. The V end was cut by 4 bases, the J end by 1 base, with 12 bases between. CDR3 length: 15 amino acids. CDR3 loop: CASSPNPASNQPQHF. CDR3 nucleotide sequence: TGTGCCAGCAGCCCGAACCCAGCCAGCAATCAGCCCCAGCATTTT.

The rearrangement joins TRBV12-5 to TRBJ1-4, with D tentatively TRBD1 (5 bases). V was shortened by 5 bases and J by 8 bases, with 18 bases between the two germline ends. Germline CDR1 and CDR2: LGHNT and FRNRAP. This CDR3 comprises 15 residues. The CDR3 region has the DNA TGTGCTAGTGGTGTATCCGGGGCCAGGGAGGAAAAACTGTTTTTT. Its translation is CASGVSGAREEKLFF.

This clone was seen just once. The chain employs TRBV5-8 and TRBJ2-6; no reliable D call. V was cut by 5 bases and J by 1 base, with 10 bases left in between. The germline CDR1 and CDR2 sequences are SGHTS and YDEGEE. The CDR3 covers 15 residues. This chain's CDR3 is CASRIGQSGANVLTF. CDR3 sequence (DNA): TGTGCCAGCAGGATAGGCCAGTCTGGGGCCAACGTCCTGACTTTC.

This clone was seen just once. The chain carries TRBV6-1 and TRBJ1-2; 9 nucleotides align to TRBD1. The CDR3 loop spans 16 amino acids. The germline V gene encodes CDR1 MNHNS and CDR2 SASEGT. The junction had 7 bases not matched to a gene; V was cut back by 0 bases and J by 5 bases. This CDR3 is CASSEAIGQGYYGYTF. CDR3 in DNA: TGTGCCAGCAGTGAAGCTATCGGACAGGGGTATTATGGCTACACCTTC.

The gene calls are TRBV7-2 and TRBJ1-6; D gene ambiguous. V was cut by 7 bases and J by 7 bases, with 17 bases left in between. CDR3 length equals 15 residues. CDR1 SGHTA and CDR2 FQGNSA come from the germline V gene. In DNA, the CDR3 is TGTGCCAGCATCCTGGAGAGGGCGGGCAATTCACCCCTCCACTTT. Its translation: CASILERAGNSPLHF.

The chain carries TRBV11-1 and TRBJ2-1, with D maybe TRBD1 (6 bases). Per germline, CDR1 SGHAT and CDR2 FQDESV (reference sequence). CDR3 length equals 14 residues. The V end was cut by 5 bases, the J end by 8 bases, with 16 bases between. CDR3 loop: CASSTRGQSDEQFF. The CDR3 DNA reads as TGTGCCAGCAGCACTAGAGGACAGTCCGATGAGCAGTTCTTC.

This clone was observed a few times. V and J are TRBV4-2 and TRBJ2-6; 7 bases fit TRBD1. The CDR3 totals 17 residues. CDR1 is LGHNA, CDR2 YNFKEQ, per germline. V lost 0 bases, J lost 0 bases, and 2 bases stayed unmatched. The chain's CDR3 is CASSQDRDSSGANVLTF. DNA for the CDR3: TGTGCCAGCAGCCAAGATAGGGACAGCTCTGGGGCCAACGTCCTGACTTTC.

V gene TRBV19 combines with J gene TRBJ1-4; D gene ambiguous. Germline V CDR1 and CDR2: LNHDA, SQIVND (reference sequence). Trimming took 6 bases from V and 8 from J, leaving 22 bases between them. The CDR3 contains 16 residues. Here the CDR3 DNA reads TGTGCCAGTAGCCGGGGTCCGATACTCCCGGGGGAAAAACTGTTTTTT. It codes for CASSRGPILPGEKLFF.

V is TRBV6-5 and J is TRBJ2-7, with TRBD1 as a possible D gene (5 bases). There are 12 residues in the CDR3. Germline V lookup: CDR1 MNHEY, CDR2 SVGAGI. Trimming pared 6 bases from V and 3 bases from J, leaving 9 bases between. The CDR3 region is CASRKDSYEQYF. DNA for the CDR3: TGTGCCAGCAGGAAAGACAGCTACGAGCAGTACTTC.

The V gene is TRBV11-2, the J gene TRBJ1-2, with D possibly being TRBD1 (5 bases). From germline, CDR1 is SGHAT and CDR2 FQNNGV. Between the trimmed V and J ends, which lost 1 base and 7 bases, there was a span of 13 bases. CDR3 size: 14 residues. The CDR3: CASSLVSAGGGYTF. The CDR3 DNA sequence: TGTGCCAGCAGCTTAGTGTCCGCGGGGGGTGGCTACACCTTC.